This passage covers 18 T cell receptor beta chains from one sample sequenced in a study of blood T cell repertoires in COVID-19. Sequencing used immunoSEQ multiplex PCR; TCRdb keeps in-frame clones, though not all of them. The top ten hold approximately 6.9% of the sample, which has around 190,000 clones, about 80% seen once. The sequencing sample was made of peripheral blood. The receptors originated from a man between 60 and 75 years old with acute or convalescent COVID-19.

V is TRBV19 and J is TRBJ2-5, with a tentative D call TRBD1 (6 bases). Trimming removed 3 bases at V and 2 bases at J, with 7 bases between. CDR1 LNHDA and CDR2 SQIVND come from the germline V gene (reference sequence). The CDR3 runs 13 residues. The CDR3 sequence: CASSITGQETQYF. The CDR3 bases are TGTGCCAGTAGTATTACAGGGCAAGAGACCCAGTACTTC.

The rearrangement links TRBV10-3 to TRBJ1-1, with 8 bases aligning to TRBD1. Germline loops: CDR1 ENHRY, CDR2 SYGVKD. Unmatched junction bases numbered 4, after V lost 7 bases and J lost 0 bases. CDR3 length equals 14 residues. In nucleotides, the CDR3 is TGTGCCATCACCGGGACAGGCATGAACACTGAAGCTTTCTTT. It is translated as CAITGTGMNTEAFF.

In DNA form, the CDR3 reads TGTGCCAGCAGCCGGAGCGGAGCAGATACGCAGTATTTT. This translates into CASSRSGADTQYF. The chain couples TRBV9 to TRBJ2-3, with TRBD2 as a possible D gene (5 bases). CDR1 and CDR2 (germline): SGDLS, YYNGEE. The CDR3 is made up of 13 amino acids. V was clipped by 4 bases and J by 4 bases, with 10 bases between them.

V usage is TRBV5-1 and J usage is TRBJ2-4, with 13 bases identical to TRBD2. This CDR3 is built from 17 residues. CDR1 is SGHRS, CDR2 YFSETQ, per germline. Germline trimming cut 0 bases from V and 8 bases from J; bases unmatched to any gene: 8. The CDR3: CASSLVGTSGAGDIQYF. As DNA, the CDR3 is TGCGCCAGCAGCTTGGTAGGGACTAGCGGGGCCGGGGACATTCAGTACTTC.

The V call is TRBV9, the J call TRBJ2-5; TRBD2 agrees at 8 bases. V was pared by 4 bases and J by 3 bases, with 5 bases of the junction left unmatched. This CDR3 is 14 amino acids long. CDR1 SGDLS and CDR2 YYNGEE come from the germline V gene. The CDR3 is CASSISGREETQYF. The CDR3 DNA sequence: TGTGCCAGCAGCATAAGCGGGAGAGAAGAGACCCAGTACTTC.

The V gene is TRBV12-5, the J gene TRBJ2-1, with D possibly matching TRBD1 (5 bases). The CDR3 is made up of 14 amino acids. The V gene lost 7 bases and the J gene lost 4 bases, with 14 bases spanning the gap. Germline lookup yields CDR1 LGHNT and CDR2 FRNRAP. Written as DNA, the CDR3 is TGTGCTAGTGTATCAGGGTACGCTTACAATGAGCAGTTCTTC. It specifies CASVSGYAYNEQFF.

Note on this clone: The identical CDR3 is also encoded by other nucleotide sequences in the sample. This chain joins TRBV9 and TRBJ2-3; D ambiguous. CDR1 SGDLS and CDR2 YYNGEE come from the germline V gene. There are 12 residues in the CDR3. Between the trimmed V and J ends, which lost 2 bases and 2 bases, there was a span of 3 bases. The CDR3 loop is CASSVNTDTQYF. Here the CDR3 DNA reads TGTGCCAGCAGCGTCAACACAGATACGCAGTATTTT.

V usage is TRBV5-1 and J usage is TRBJ1-4; no clear D. Per germline, CDR1 SGHRS and CDR2 YFSETQ. This CDR3 has 14 amino acids. V lost 2 bases, J lost 6 bases, and 11 bases lay in between. The chain's CDR3 is CASSLVTADEKLFF. DNA of the CDR3: TGCGCCAGCAGCTTAGTTACAGCTGATGAAAAACTGTTTTTT.

This sequence joins TRBV5-4 and TRBJ1-1, with D perhaps matching TRBD1 (5 bases). Looked up from germline, CDR1 is SGHNT and CDR2 is YYREEE (reference sequence). This CDR3 is built from 15 residues. Between the trimmed V and J ends, which lost 2 bases and 5 bases, there was a span of 16 bases. The CDR3 coding sequence is TGTGCCAGCAGCTTTTCTGGGGCGGGAGGAACTGAAGCTTTCTTT. Protein product: CASSFSGAGGTEAFF.

The CDR3 nucleotides are TGTGCCAGCCGGGACAGGCACACAGATACGCAGTATTTT. This encodes CASRDRHTDTQYF. The chain combines TRBV6-5 with TRBJ2-3, with 8 positions matching TRBD1. The germline V gene encodes CDR1 MNHEY and CDR2 SVGAGI. Trimming removed 8 bases from V and 2 bases from J; junction bases left unmatched: 3. The CDR3 is 13 amino acids.

V gene TRBV7-9 combines with J gene TRBJ1-2, with D tentatively TRBD1 (5 bases). This CDR3 contains 14 residues. Trimming cost V 1 base and J 8 bases, with 14 bases left between them. Germline V lookup: CDR1 SEHNR, CDR2 FQNEAQ (reference sequence). The CDR3 sequence is CASSLESGASGYTF. For the CDR3, the DNA is TGTGCCAGCAGCTTAGAAAGCGGGGCTAGCGGCTACACCTTC.

This rearrangement joins TRBV4-3 to TRBJ2-1; no clear D gene. Germline V CDR1 and CDR2: LGHNA, YSLEER. CDR3 length: 13 residues. Trimming removed 3 bases at V and 6 bases at J, with 9 bases between. CDR3 protein: CASSHAAVNEQFF. In nucleotides, the CDR3 is TGCGCCAGCAGCCATGCCGCAGTCAATGAGCAGTTCTTC.

This chain uses TRBV18 with TRBJ1-3; possible D gene TRBD1, 5 bases. Trimming took off 2 bases at V and 0 bases at J, with 23 bases between the two ends. CDR3 size: 20 residues. Germline lookup yields CDR1 KGHSH and CDR2 LQKENI. The CDR3: CASSPFGAGLGDGSGNTIYF. The CDR3 coding sequence is TGTGCCAGCTCACCATTTGGGGCAGGTCTCGGCGACGGCTCTGGAAACACCATATATTTT.

In its sample, this clone was seen a few times. The rearrangement joins TRBV2 to TRBJ1-5; D might be TRBD1 (6 bases). Germline-derived CDR1 and CDR2 are SNHLY and FYNNEI. Trimming cost V 3 bases and J 1 base, with 25 bases left between them. This CDR3 has 20 amino acids. The CDR3 region is CASSDIWGGRNLKSNQPQHF. The CDR3, as DNA: TGTGCCAGCAGTGACATTTGGGGGGGCCGAAATTTGAAGAGCAATCAGCCCCAGCATTTT.

This chain links TRBV6-5 with TRBJ1-6; D is perhaps TRBD1 (5 bases). Germline CDR1 MNHEY, CDR2 SVGAGI. Trimming took 8 bases from V and 13 from J, leaving 15 bases between them. The CDR3 spans 12 residues. CDR3 sequence reads: CASGQAGGPLHF. The CDR3 DNA follows: TGTGCCAGCGGGCAGGCCGGGGGGCCCCTCCACTTT.

Many counts were recorded for this clone. The chain joins TRBV18 to TRBJ1-2; TRBD1 matches at 8 bases. This CDR3 has 15 residues. Trimming cost V 3 bases and J 6 bases; bases outside gene matches: 9. In germline, CDR1 is KGHSH, CDR2 LQKENI. Here the CDR3 reads CASSPSNRGGNGYTF. Written as DNA, the CDR3 is TGTGCCAGCTCACCGTCAAACAGGGGGGGGAATGGCTACACCTTC.

This chain joins TRBV5-5 and TRBJ2-5, with D possibly matching TRBD2 (7 bases). This CDR3 region has 16 residues. V lost 1 base to trimming and J lost 4 bases, with 17 bases between them. Germline V gives CDR1 SGHKS, CDR2 YYEKEE (reference sequence). CDR3 DNA: TGTGCCAGCAGCTTGTGGGCGGGGGCGGAAGGAGAGACCCAGTACTTC. Protein: CASSLWAGAEGETQYF. The variable domain in full, completed from reference TRBV5-5 and TRBJ2-5, reads DAGVTQSPTHLIKTRGQQVTLRCSPISGHKSVSWYQQVLGQGPQFIFQYYEKEERGRGNFPDRFSARQFPNYSSELNVNALLLGDSALYLCASSLWAGAEGETQYFGPGTRLLVL.

The rearrangement uses TRBV5-4 and TRBJ1-4; TRBD1 matches at 7 bases. Per germline, CDR1 SGHNT and CDR2 YYREEE (reference sequence). This CDR3 contains 14 residues. With V trimmed by 3 bases and J by 3 bases, 2 bases remained unmatched. CDR3 residues: CASSWGQSNEKLFF. CDR3 nucleotide sequence: TGTGCCAGCAGCTGGGGACAGTCTAATGAAAAACTGTTTTTT.